This T cell receptor beta chain was found in a study of T cells expressing NK-cell markers. Study as a whole: In sorted CD3+CD56+NKG2C+, CD3+CD56+NKG2C- and CD3+CD56-NKG2C+ T cells, TCR beta repertoires were obtained. Seven of the eight sequenced donors were classified as HCMV-seropositive, and one was classified as seronegative.

Details on this clonotype: Its cognate antigen is unknown.

Libraries used 5'RACE template switching adding universal primer site and UMIs. TCRdb reprocessed the 5' RACE reads; each CDR3 protein has one entry and no DNA is given. The repertoire shows about 460,000 distinct CDR3 sequences; the top ten hold more than 1.4%. Study observations and caveats: Six of the donors carried dominant NKG2C+ clonotypes that took up about 1.0-8% of their CD8+ T cells.

This CDR3 comprises 14 residues. The germline V gene has CDR1 SEHNR and CDR2 FQNEAQ (reference sequence). Sequenced input: blood T cells: a sorted CD56 or NKG2C T cell subset, CD4+ or CD8+ T cells, or bulk PBMC T cells (not recorded which). The V and J genes are TRBV7-9 and TRBJ1-1. The sequence derives from a woman aged 50 to 65 in good health. The CDR3: CASSLGRSNTEAFF.